This T cell receptor beta chain was observed in a study of beta chain features in type 1 diabetes. By way of CD45RO/CCR7/CD25/CD127/CD95/CD27, the CD4+ regulatory, stem cell-like memory, central memory and naive cells were sorted. Every sorted population was more than 95% pure. General study results and limits: VDJ junctions sequenced from type 1 diabetes patients showed fewer insertions and more deletions.

This CDR3 is built from 15 residues. CDR1 and CDR2 (germline): LNHNV, YYDKDF (reference sequence). Trimming took 7 bases from V and 7 from J; bases not matched to a gene: 10. What was sequenced were expressed TCRB transcripts, since all of the isolated RNA had been reverse transcribed. Produced via immunoSEQ multiplex PCR; TCRdb's table is partial and in-frame only. The sample carries hundreds of thousands of clones, about 30% recorded once. This clone was found a few times. Its specificity is not known. The receptor was isolated from a man aged 18-30 years in good health. This chain links TRBV15 with TRBJ2-1; 10 positions match TRBD2. Sequencing input: naive CD4+ T cells from blood. CDR3 residues: CATIPSGRGRNEQFF. CDR3 coding DNA: TGTGCCACCATTCCGAGCGGGAGGGGGAGGAATGAGCAGTTCTTC.